This T cell receptor beta chain was captured by sequencing in a study of tumor-infiltrating lymphocytes in primary liver carcinoma. In the study overall: Those enrolled were patients of both sexes, who were aged 30 to 69 years.

Priming with a constant-region primer yielded TCR beta cDNA from 500 ng total RNA. It was through three nested multiplex PCR rounds of slightly modified ARM-PCR that TCR beta libraries arose. Rounds one and two of PCR, each of 9 to 11 cycles, were primed with TRBV1-TRBV30 forward primers and a C-beta reverse primer. One entry per CDR3 protein, called by TCRdb with MiXCR from the multiplex PCR reads. This table holds 300,000 to 350,000 distinct CDR3 sequences, approximately 64% found once. Unsorted whole blood yielded the blood RNA, and germline DNA was also extracted. CDR3 length equals 13 residues. The V gene lost 4 bases and the J gene lost 9 bases, with 16 bases spanning the gap. Per the germline V gene, CDR1 is SGHKS and CDR2 is YYEKEE (reference sequence). In this sample, this clonotype turned up a few times.

The receptor was derived from a man aged 40-50 years with primary liver carcinoma and hepatitis B virus infection. The sequencing sample was made of peripheral blood. The chain links TRBV5-5 to TRBJ1-1; D is unclear. The CDR3 sequence: CASSLTSARQAFF. The CDR3 DNA reads as TGTGCCAGCAGCCTTACCTCCGCCAGGCAAGCTTTCTTT.